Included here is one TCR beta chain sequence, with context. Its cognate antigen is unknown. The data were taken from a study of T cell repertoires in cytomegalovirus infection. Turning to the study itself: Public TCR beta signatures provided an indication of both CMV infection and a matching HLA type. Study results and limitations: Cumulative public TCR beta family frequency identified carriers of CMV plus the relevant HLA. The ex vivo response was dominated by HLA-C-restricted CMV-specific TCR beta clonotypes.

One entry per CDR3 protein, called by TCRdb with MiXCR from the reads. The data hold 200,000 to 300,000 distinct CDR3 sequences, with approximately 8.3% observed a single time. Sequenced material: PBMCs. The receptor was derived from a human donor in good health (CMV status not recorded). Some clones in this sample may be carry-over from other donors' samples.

The CDR3 DNA sequence: TGCAGTGCTTCTGGACAGGGGAGGAACACTGAAGCTTTCTTT. This encodes CSASGQGRNTEAFF. This chain links TRBV20-1 with TRBJ1-1, with 9 bases identical to TRBD1. The CDR3 loop spans 14 amino acids. CDR1 is DFQATT, CDR2 SNEGSKA, per germline (reference sequence). Unmatched junction bases numbered 5, after V lost 5 bases and J lost 1 base.